Shown below are 20 T cell receptor beta chains from a single sample sequenced in a study of human T cells and chemical hapten exposure. In TCRdb, the RACE reads were re-called with MiXCR into one record per CDR3 protein. The sample records about 380,000 distinct CDR3 sequences, more than 4.5% being singletons. Time point reported: patch test 1, 2 weeks after DPC sensitization. Treatment in this sample: therapeutic diphenylcyclopropenone sensitization with weekly scalp DPC. The material was whole blood, obtained in connection with sensitization to the hapten diphenylcyclopropenone (DPC). Source of these receptors: a woman aged 45-60 years with alopecia areata. Some clones in this sample may be carry-over from other donors' samples.

This clonotype was counted many times. The chain is built from TRBV29-1 and TRBJ2-4; either TRBD1 or TRBD2 may fit D (7 bases each). CDR3 size: 12 residues. Germline CDR1 is SQVTM and CDR2 is ANQGSEA. Deletions cut 7 bases from V and 7 bases from J, with 14 bases between. CDR3 sequence: CSASGGENIQYF. The CDR3, as DNA: TGCAGCGCCTCAGGGGGGGAGAACATTCAGTACTTC.

In this sample, this clonotype turned up many times. The CDR3 loop reads CASSRINSGNTIYF. Here the CDR3 DNA reads TGCGCCAGCAGCCGGATAAACAGCGGAAACACCATATATTTT. The chain has TRBV4-1 and TRBJ1-3; D remains unclear. Germline CDR1 MGHRA, CDR2 YSYEKL. With 4 bases removed from V and 4 bases from J, the gap between germline ends came to 11 bases. This CDR3 is built from 14 residues.

This clonotype was recorded many times. CDR3 nucleotides: TGTGCCAGCAGCCAGGAGGGGACAGCCCAGGCTTTCTTT. Protein sequence: CASSQEGTAQAFF. The chain joins TRBV3-1 to TRBJ1-1; 7 nucleotides line up with TRBD1. The CDR3 spans 13 residues. The V and J ends lost 3 bases and 11 bases, in that order; junction bases with no gene match: 9. CDR1 is LGHDT, CDR2 YNNKEL, per germline (reference sequence).

The J gene is TRBJ2-5, the V gene TRBV18, with 8 bases lining up with TRBD2. V lost 1 base, J lost 0 bases, and 1 base stayed unmatched. The CDR3 covers 15 residues. Germline CDR1 and CDR2: KGHSH and LQKENI. The chain's CDR3 is CASSPLAGNQETQYF. The CDR3, as DNA: TGTGCCAGCTCACCACTAGCGGGGAACCAAGAGACCCAGTACTTC.

This clonotype was seen a few times. The V gene is TRBV5-1, the J gene TRBJ1-2; tentatively, D is TRBD1 (5 bases). The V end lost 0 bases, the J end lost 5 bases, and 14 bases lay between the germline ends. CDR3 length: 15 residues. The germline gives CDR1 SGHRS, CDR2 YFSETQ. The CDR3 region is CASSLVPGSEYGYTF. In DNA form, the CDR3 reads TGCGCCAGCAGCTTGGTTCCAGGGTCGGAGTATGGCTACACCTTC.

This clonotype came up many times. The CDR3 nucleotides read TGTGCCAGCAGCCCCCCGGGGCTAGAAAGCTACGAGCAGTACTTC. Protein product: CASSPPGLESYEQYF. V gene TRBV13 combines with J gene TRBJ2-7, with D possibly called TRBD1 or TRBD2 (5 bases each). Germline V lookup: CDR1 PRHDT, CDR2 FYEKMQ (reference sequence). Between the trimmed V and J ends, which lost 5 bases and 3 bases, there was a span of 17 bases. CDR3 length: 15 amino acids.

This clonotype came up many times. The chain couples TRBV7-9 to TRBJ2-7; D ambiguous. The CDR3 loop spans 12 amino acids. Germline assignment: CDR1 SEHNR and CDR2 FQNEAQ (reference sequence). Trimming took 4 bases from V and 7 from J, leaving 11 bases between them. This CDR3 reads CASSSLREEQYF. In DNA form, the CDR3 reads TGTGCCAGCAGCTCTCTTCGAGAAGAGCAGTACTTC.

V is TRBV9 and J is TRBJ2-5; D is undetermined. The CDR3 extends over 14 amino acids. V lost 1 base and J 0 bases, leaving 7 bases between the germline ends. The germline V gene has CDR1 SGDLS and CDR2 YYNGEE. The CDR3: CASSVSRNQETQYF. CDR3 nucleotide sequence: TGTGCCAGCAGCGTATCCAGGAACCAAGAGACCCAGTACTTC.

This clonotype showed up many times. The J gene is TRBJ2-3, the V gene TRBV10-3; 10 positions match TRBD2. V was clipped by 11 bases and J by 5 bases; unmatched bases: 16. The CDR3 length is 16 residues. Per the germline V gene, CDR1 is ENHRY and CDR2 is SYGVKD. CDR3 residues: CAVQGVSGRAKDTQYF. The CDR3 DNA reads TGTGCCGTCCAGGGGGTCAGCGGGAGGGCCAAAGATACGCAGTATTTT.

The rearrangement uses TRBV12-3 or TRBV12-4 and TRBJ1-2; 11 positions match TRBD1. V shed 7 bases and J 7 bases; nucleotides not matched to a gene: 8. There are 14 residues in the CDR3. The chain's CDR3 is CASTRTGGISGYTF. The CDR3 DNA sequence: TGTGCCAGCACCCGGACAGGGGGCATCTCTGGCTACACCTTC.

This clonotype has at least ten counts. The chain joins TRBV5-1 to TRBJ2-1; unclear D gene. The CDR3 is 11 residues long. Germline CDR1 reads SGHRS; CDR2 reads YFSETQ. V gave up 1 base and J gave up 7 bases, with 3 bases separating them. In nucleotides, the CDR3 is TGCGCCAGCAGCTTGCGGAATGAGCAGTTCTTC. Translated, it gives CASSLRNEQFF.

This clonotype was detected only a few times. The chain has TRBV12-3 or TRBV12-4 and TRBJ2-5; D uncertain. The CDR3 is 10 amino acids. V lost 8 bases to trimming and J lost 5 bases, with 6 bases between them. For the CDR3, the DNA is TGTGCCAGCGGGGTGGAGACCCAGTACTTC. It specifies CASGVETQYF.

V is TRBV12-3 or TRBV12-4 and J is TRBJ2-1; 10 nucleotides line up with TRBD1. Trimming took 2 bases from V and 7 from J; bases not matched to a gene: 5. The length of the CDR3 is 15 residues. In DNA, the CDR3 is TGTGCCAGCAGTTTACTGGGACAGGGGAAGAATGAGCAGTTCTTC. It yields the protein CASSLLGQGKNEQFF.

The chain carries TRBV7-9 and TRBJ2-7; TRBD1 agrees at 7 bases. The CDR3 is made up of 15 amino acids. Per the germline V gene, CDR1 is SEHNR and CDR2 is FQNEAQ (reference sequence). The junction had 10 bases not matched to a gene; V was cut back by 6 bases and J by 2 bases. CDR3 sequence (DNA): TGTGCCAGCAGTTCTCGGGGACAGATAGCCTACGAGCAGTACTTC. Its protein product is CASSSRGQIAYEQYF.

This clonotype came up many times. This rearrangement joins TRBV10-3 to TRBJ1-6; TRBD1 aligns across 7 bases. Trimming cost V 4 bases and J 5 bases; bases outside gene matches: 5. CDR3 size: 15 residues. Germline V gene lookup returns CDR1 ENHRY and CDR2 SYGVKD. CDR3 in DNA: TGTGCCATCAGTGTTCGTGGGACAGATAATTCACCCCTCCACTTT. This codes for CAISVRGTDNSPLHF.

This clonotype has only a few counts. The chain recombines TRBV7-8 with TRBJ2-1; D is possibly TRBD1 or TRBD2 (5 bases each). The CDR3 is 14 residues long. The V gene's germline CDR1 is SGHVS and CDR2 FQNEAQ. Trimming took off 7 bases at V and 6 bases at J, with 16 bases between the two ends. CDR3 in DNA: TGTGCCAGCACCCAAAGGTGGGGGTCCAATGAGCAGTTCTTC. This gives the protein CASTQRWGSNEQFF.

This clonotype appeared many times. J is TRBJ2-7 and V is TRBV7-6, with D tentatively TRBD2 (5 bases). The V end was cut by 5 bases, the J end by 6 bases, with 17 bases between. The CDR3 totals 14 residues. Per the germline V gene, CDR1 is SGHVS and CDR2 is FNYEAQ. CDR3 bases: TGTGCCAGCAGCCCACTAGTGCCCCCCTCCGAGCAGTACTTC. Translated: CASSPLVPPSEQYF.

This clonotype was recorded at least ten times. The chain combines TRBV12-3 or TRBV12-4 with TRBJ1-2; the match to TRBD1 covers 9 bases. The CDR3 consists of 14 residues. Germline trimming cut 1 base from V and 6 bases from J; bases unmatched to any gene: 3. Here the CDR3 DNA reads TGTGCCAGCAGTTTAGGACAGGGGGAGCATGGCTACACCTTC. As protein: CASSLGQGEHGYTF.

This clonotype was picked up many times. The chain is built from TRBV7-9 and TRBJ2-6; D possibly corresponds to TRBD1 (6 bases). The ends were cut back, 1 base at V and 7 bases at J, with 14 bases in the middle. Germline CDR1 reads SEHNR; CDR2 reads FQNEAQ (reference sequence). This CDR3 is 16 amino acids long. The CDR3 is CASSLVGQLGANVLTF. The CDR3 DNA follows: TGTGCCAGCAGCTTAGTCGGACAGTTGGGTGCCAACGTCCTGACTTTC.

The chain employs TRBV6-1 and TRBJ2-3; 10 bases map to TRBD2. CDR3 length: 17 residues. From germline, CDR1 is MNHNS and CDR2 SASEGT. With 3 bases clipped from V and 4 bases from J, the junction kept 10 bases outside the gene matches. CDR3 amino acids: CASSEAGSGRFADTQYF. The CDR3 DNA reads as TGTGCCAGCAGTGAGGCAGGTAGCGGGAGGTTCGCAGATACGCAGTATTTT.